This T cell receptor (beta chain) was captured by sequencing in a study of siplizumab effects on memory and regulatory T cells. Some clones are missing from TCRdb's copy, which holds only in-frame ones; the method was immunoSEQ multiplex PCR. Of 99,000 or so clones listed, about 93% are singletons. Germline V CDR1 and CDR2: SGHRS, YFSETQ. The CDR3 consists of 14 residues. Trimming took off 3 bases at V and 4 bases at J, with 11 bases between the two ends. This receptor was obtained from a human donor in good health. The V gene is TRBV5-1, the J gene TRBJ1-5; D not resolved. Sequencing was carried out using CD4+ T cells sorted from blood. CDR3: CASSSGIENQPQHF. In DNA, the CDR3 is TGCGCCAGCAGCTCGGGGATAGAGAATCAGCCCCAGCATTTT.